These 11 T cell receptor beta chains were all obtained from the same sample, sequenced in a study of post-analysis software for immune sequencing data. The study's findings and limits: Patients carried roughly 5 TRBV segments more frequently than controls did, and TRBV5-6, TRBV5-1 and TRBV20-1 were among them.

No antigen has been assigned to these receptors. Unique molecular identifiers were carried by the TCR beta cDNA libraries. TCRdb re-analysed the PCR reads in MiXCR, keeping a single row per CDR3 protein. The table has around 200,000 distinct CDR3 sequences, roughly 28% seen once; the top ten hold 3% to 3.5%. Sequencing input: blood. Receptors originate from a girl aged 2-17 years with multiple sclerosis.

The genes are TRBV28 and TRBJ2-7, with 12 bases lining up with TRBD2. Germline CDR1 is MDHEN and CDR2 is SYDVKM. The CDR3 spans 15 residues. With 6 bases clipped from V and 4 bases from J, the junction kept 7 bases outside the gene matches. CDR3 sequence (DNA): TGTGCCAGCAGCTACCTAGCGGGAGGGCCTTACGAGCAGTACTTC. Its translation is CASSYLAGGPYEQYF.

As DNA, the CDR3 is TGTGCCAGCAGCAAAAGGTCTAACACTGAAGCTTTCTTT. It translates to CASSKRSNTEAFF. This chain links TRBV7-9 with TRBJ1-1, with D uncertain. CDR1 SEHNR and CDR2 FQNEAQ come from the germline V gene (reference sequence). Trimming pared 5 bases from V and 2 bases from J, leaving 9 bases between. The CDR3 contains 13 residues.

Remarks on this clonotype: The germline gene is not matched at one end of the junction; a read error may be the cause. V and J are TRBV12-3 or TRBV12-4 and TRBJ1-5; 9 bases are a match to TRBD1. This CDR3 is 14 amino acids long. The DNA of the CDR3 is TGTGCCAGCAGACCGGGACAGGGAGGTCAGCCCCAGCGTTTT. It yields the protein CASRPGQGGQPQRF.

The sample holds a few counts of this clonotype. The rearrangement joins TRBV12-3 or TRBV12-4 to TRBJ1-2; possible D gene TRBD1, 5 bases. Deletions cut 6 bases from V and 8 bases from J, with 10 bases between. CDR3 size: 11 residues. As DNA, the CDR3 is TGTGCCAGCAGCCCAGGGTGGGGCTACACCTTC. This sequence encodes CASSPGWGYTF.

This clonotype was counted between two and nine times. V gene TRBV5-1 combines with J gene TRBJ1-4, with a possible D match to TRBD1 (6 bases). This CDR3 has 14 amino acids. Germline-derived CDR1 and CDR2 are SGHRS and YFSETQ. V was clipped by 4 bases and J by 5 bases, with 12 bases between them. CDR3 sequence: CASSPAGANEKLFF. DNA of the CDR3: TGCGCCAGCAGCCCGGCAGGGGCGAATGAAAAACTGTTTTTT.

This clonotype was observed a few times. The chain uses TRBV6-1 and TRBJ1-2, with D perhaps matching TRBD1 (6 bases). Germline loops: CDR1 MNHNS, CDR2 SASEGT. V was trimmed by 2 bases and J by 4 bases, leaving 8 bases between them. This CDR3 is built from 13 residues. The CDR3 here is CASSELDSYGYTF. DNA of the CDR3: TGTGCCAGCAGTGAATTGGACAGCTATGGCTACACCTTC.

The table lists this clonotype with a few counts. The rearrangement joins TRBV19 to TRBJ1-6, with a tentative D call TRBD1 (5 bases). With 6 bases removed from V and 5 bases from J, the gap between germline ends came to 8 bases. This CDR3 contains 13 residues. Looked up from germline, CDR1 is LNHDA and CDR2 is SQIVND (reference sequence). This chain's CDR3 is CASRGTDNSPLHF. The CDR3 DNA reads TGTGCCAGTAGGGGGACGGATAATTCACCCCTCCACTTT.

The chain joins TRBV20-1 to TRBJ2-2, with 7 positions matching TRBD2. The CDR3 length is 15 residues. Germline CDR1 DFQATT, CDR2 SNEGSKA (reference sequence). Losses at the gene ends were 6 bases for V and 6 bases for J; bases not matched to a gene: 13. In DNA, the CDR3 is TGCAGTGCACATTCCAGCGGGACCATTGCCGGGGAGCTGTTTTTT. Translation: CSAHSSGTIAGELFF.

The chain has TRBV5-6 and TRBJ2-3; TRBD2 aligns across 10 bases. There are 16 residues in the CDR3. Germline loops: CDR1 SGHDT, CDR2 YYEEEE. The V gene end was trimmed by 6 bases and the J gene end by 1 base; junction bases not matched to a gene: 8. The CDR3 DNA follows: TGTGCCAGCACCCTCGCGGGGACTAGCGGCACAGATACGCAGTATTTT. The encoded protein is CASTLAGTSGTDTQYF.

This chain connects TRBV29-1 to TRBJ2-1; D may match TRBD1 or TRBD2 (6 bases each). V gave up 7 bases and J gave up 10 bases, with 23 bases separating them. The CDR3 sequence is 14 residues long. The germline V gene has CDR1 SQVTM and CDR2 ANQGSEA. DNA for the CDR3: TGCAGCGCCCTAGGGGGGACGAACCTACGGGAGCAGTTCTTC. Amino acids: CSALGGTNLREQFF.

This clonotype was detected many times. CDR3 amino acids: CALSGGPTYNSPLHF. CDR3 DNA: TGTGCCTTGAGCGGGGGCCCTACTTATAATTCACCCCTCCACTTT. V usage is TRBV6-1 and J usage is TRBJ1-6; D might be TRBD1 (6 bases). Germline V CDR1 and CDR2: MNHNS, SASEGT. The CDR3 runs 15 residues. Trimming removed 11 bases from V and 4 bases from J, with 18 bases in between.